Shown below are 16 T cell receptor beta chains from a single sample sequenced in a study of T-cell memory formation after mild COVID-19. TCRdb fed the 5' RACE reads into MiXCR, producing one record per CDR3 protein. Counted here are 400,000 or so distinct CDR3 sequences, around 21% occurring once; the ten biggest clones make up 9.5% to 15%. The specimen sequenced was PBMCs or a T cell subset sorted from them (not recorded which). These receptors came from an adult woman who had mild COVID-19 (a few samples of this study predate the infection). Cell type and time point are not known.

This sequence joins TRBV20-1 and TRBJ2-3, with no clear D. The CDR3 is made up of 11 amino acids. CDR1 and CDR2 from the germline V gene are DFQATT and SNEGSKA (reference sequence). V was pared by 7 bases and J by 6 bases, with 11 bases between. CDR3 bases: TGCAGTGATCAGACCCCGGATACGCAGTATTTT. This sequence encodes CSDQTPDTQYF.

In this sample, this clonotype turned up once. The chain recombines TRBV20-1 with TRBJ2-1; TRBD2 matches 7 bases. V trimming: 0 bases; J trimming: 3 bases; junction bases outside the gene matches: 8. Germline V gene lookup returns CDR1 DFQATT and CDR2 SNEGSKA (reference sequence). The CDR3 sequence is 16 residues long. The chain's CDR3 is CSARDPIAGHYNEQFF. CDR3 bases: TGCAGTGCTAGAGACCCAATAGCGGGCCACTACAATGAGCAGTTCTTC.

This clonotype occurred a few times. This chain connects TRBV27 to TRBJ2-7; tentative D call: TRBD2 (6 bases). The germline V gene has CDR1 MNHEY and CDR2 SMNVEV (reference sequence). The CDR3 totals 15 residues. With 6 bases removed from V and 0 bases from J, the gap between germline ends came to 15 bases. The CDR3 region has the DNA TGTGCCAGCAGCCCACTAGCAACGGGCTCCTACGAGCAGTACTTC. It specifies CASSPLATGSYEQYF.

This clonotype was detected a few times. V is TRBV7-7 and J is TRBJ2-1; perhaps TRBD1 as D (5 bases). This CDR3 has 15 amino acids. Deletions cut 5 bases from V and 3 bases from J, with 14 bases between. Germline values: CDR1 SSHAT, CDR2 FNYEAQ (reference sequence). In DNA, the CDR3 is TGTGCCAGCAGCCGTGACAGTCTCGGCTACAATGAGCAGTTCTTC. This gives the protein CASSRDSLGYNEQFF. Together with reference TRBV7-7 and TRBJ2-1, the CDR3 gives the full variable domain: GAGVSQSPRYKVTKRGQDVTLRCDPISSHATLYWYQQALGQGPEFLTYFNYEAQPDKSGLPSDRFSAERPEGSISTLTIQRTEQRDSAMYRCASSRDSLGYNEQFFGPGTRLTVL.

The V call is TRBV7-6, the J call TRBJ2-1; 7 positions match TRBD2. Germline V gene lookup returns CDR1 SGHVS and CDR2 FNYEAQ. The CDR3 sequence is 15 residues long. The ends lost 5 bases at V and 4 bases at J; junction bases unmatched: 8. The CDR3 DNA reads as TGTGCCAGCAGCGTAGGCGAGCGGGGATACAATGAGCAGTTCTTC. As protein: CASSVGERGYNEQFF.

The sample holds many counts of this clonotype. The chain uses TRBV15 and TRBJ1-5; TRBD1 aligns across 8 bases. This CDR3 has 20 residues. Germline V lookup: CDR1 LNHNV, CDR2 YYDKDF (reference sequence). V was pared by 1 base and J by 0 bases, with 14 bases of the junction left unmatched. The CDR3 DNA sequence: TGTGCCACCAGCAGAGTAAGCGTAGGACAGGGACTTTATAGCAATCAGCCCCAGCATTTT. Translated: CATSRVSVGQGLYSNQPQHF.

This clonotype has just a few counts. The rearrangement joins TRBV5-1 to TRBJ1-1; weak D call: TRBD1 (6 bases). This CDR3 contains 15 residues. V was shortened by 0 bases and J by 4 bases, with 13 bases between the two germline ends. The germline V gene encodes CDR1 SGHRS and CDR2 YFSETQ. The CDR3 loop is CASSLVGGASTEAFF. CDR3 DNA sequence: TGCGCCAGCAGCTTGGTTGGGGGCGCAAGCACTGAAGCTTTCTTT. Full variable domain (missing parts from reference TRBV5-1 and TRBJ1-1): KAGVTQTPRYLIKTRGQQVTLSCSPISGHRSVSWYQQTPGQGLQFLFEYFSETQRNKGNFPGRFSGRQFSNSRSEMNVSTLELGDSALYLCASSLVGGASTEAFFGQGTRLTVV.

The chain couples TRBV24-1 to TRBJ2-2, with TRBD1 as a possible D gene (6 bases). The CDR3 loop spans 16 amino acids. In germline, CDR1 is KGHDR, CDR2 SFDVKD. V lost 3 bases, J lost 4 bases, and 14 bases lay in between. The CDR3, as DNA: TGTGCCACCAGTGATCTCCCCTCAGGGGTCACCGGGGAGCTGTTTTTT. This sequence encodes CATSDLPSGVTGELFF.

This clonotype appeared many times. V gene TRBV11-1 combines with J gene TRBJ2-2; no clear D. Trimming took 1 base from V and 7 from J, leaving 13 bases between them. The CDR3 length is 15 residues. The germline gives CDR1 SGHAT, CDR2 FQDESV (reference sequence). CDR3 region: CASSLGSGQNGELFF. The CDR3, as DNA: TGTGCCAGCAGCTTAGGTTCCGGCCAAAACGGGGAGCTGTTTTTT.

The chain links TRBV2 to TRBJ2-1; possibly TRBD1 or TRBD2 for D (5 bases each). Germline loops: CDR1 SNHLY, CDR2 FYNNEI. The CDR3 covers 15 residues. Trimming removed 4 bases at V and 7 bases at J, with 17 bases between. This CDR3 reads CASSAAGTAVNEQFF. As DNA, the CDR3 is TGTGCCAGCAGTGCCGCCGGGACCGCGGTTAATGAGCAGTTCTTC. Based on the CDR3 plus reference TRBV2 and TRBJ2-1, the full variable domain is EPEVTQTPSHQVTQMGQEVILRCVPISNHLYFYWYRQILGQKVEFLVSFYNNEISEKSEIFDDQFSVERPDGSNFTLKIRSTKLEDSAMYFCASSAAGTAVNEQFFGPGTRLTVL.

CDR3 sequence (DNA): TGTGCCAGCAGCTTAGCCCAGTACTACGAGCAGTACTTC. Translated: CASSLAQYYEQYF. The J gene is TRBJ2-7, the V gene TRBV7-9; D is unclear. The CDR3 totals 13 residues. Between the trimmed V and J ends, which lost 0 bases and 3 bases, there was a span of 6 bases. Germline lookup yields CDR1 SEHNR and CDR2 FQNEAQ (reference sequence).

This clonotype was recorded a few times. At one of its ends the junction is not consistent with the germline gene, which may arise from a read error. The chain carries TRBV5-1 and TRBJ1-2; 9 bases are shared with TRBD1. CDR3 length: 14 residues. The germline CDR1 and CDR2 sequences are SGHRS and YFSETQ. CDR3 in DNA: TGTGCCAGCAGCTCCGGGACAGGGAACTATGGCTACACCTTC. It is translated as CASSSGTGNYGYTF.

This clonotype was observed a handful of times. J is TRBJ2-1 and V is TRBV24-1, with D possibly being TRBD1 (6 bases). The V gene's germline CDR1 is KGHDR and CDR2 SFDVKD. The CDR3 consists of 14 residues. V lost 2 bases, J lost 8 bases, and 12 bases lay in between. The CDR3 coding sequence is TGTGCCACCAGTGATTGGCAGGGGACCCATGAGCAGTTCTTC. It specifies CATSDWQGTHEQFF.

This clonotype has just one count. The chain couples TRBV9 to TRBJ2-2, with unresolved D. Germline CDR1 is SGDLS and CDR2 is YYNGEE. The CDR3 extends over 13 amino acids. Trimming removed 1 base from V and 2 bases from J, with 3 bases in between. The DNA for the CDR3 is TGTGCCAGCAGCGTATACAACACCGGGGAGCTGTTTTTT. It specifies CASSVYNTGELFF.

This chain joins TRBV3-1 and TRBJ2-7, with D unclear. Germline V gives CDR1 LGHDT, CDR2 YNNKEL (reference sequence). This CDR3 is 14 amino acids long. Trimming cost V 1 base and J 3 bases, with 10 bases left between them. CDR3 sequence (DNA): TGTGCCAGCAGCCAAGTTAGTCTCAACTACGAGCAGTACTTC. The encoded protein is CASSQVSLNYEQYF.

This rearrangement joins TRBV29-1 to TRBJ1-1; D is unresolved. The V and J ends lost 4 bases and 0 bases respectively, with 12 bases between them. The CDR3 is made up of 14 amino acids. Per the germline V gene, CDR1 is SQVTM and CDR2 is ANQGSEA. CDR3 DNA sequence: TGCAGCGTTGTTAGCGGGCCCATGAACACTGAAGCTTTCTTT. Translated: CSVVSGPMNTEAFF.